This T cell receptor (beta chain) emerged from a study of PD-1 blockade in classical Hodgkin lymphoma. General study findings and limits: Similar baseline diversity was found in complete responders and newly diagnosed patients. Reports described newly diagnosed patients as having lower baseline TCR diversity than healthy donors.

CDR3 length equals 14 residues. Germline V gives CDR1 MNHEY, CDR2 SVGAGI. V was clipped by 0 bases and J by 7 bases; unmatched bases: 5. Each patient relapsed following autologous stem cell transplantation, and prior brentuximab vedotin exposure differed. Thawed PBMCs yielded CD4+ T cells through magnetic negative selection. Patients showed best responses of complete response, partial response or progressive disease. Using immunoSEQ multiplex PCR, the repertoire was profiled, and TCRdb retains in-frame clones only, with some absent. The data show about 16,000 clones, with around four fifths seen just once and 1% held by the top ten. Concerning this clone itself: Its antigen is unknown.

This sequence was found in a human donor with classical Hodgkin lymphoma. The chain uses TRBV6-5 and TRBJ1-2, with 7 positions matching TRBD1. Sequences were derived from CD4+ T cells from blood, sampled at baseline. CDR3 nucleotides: TGTGCCAGCAGTTACTCGGAGGGGGCGGGTGGCTACACCTTC. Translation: CASSYSEGAGGYTF.